The 4 T cell receptor beta chains below were found in one sample sequenced in a study of siplizumab effects on memory and regulatory T cells (dated by TCRdb to between 2018 and 2021). Cells from the mixed lymphocyte reactions were cocultured for under 7 days at 37 degrees C. The library came from the immunoSEQ multiplex PCR assay. TCRdb carries this immuneACCESS record with in-frame sequences only. Its versions omit some clonotypes, under half of them owing to an unresolved V gene in the studies checked, with the rest unexplained. The sample table contains approximately 5,700 clones; only one count was recorded for 50% of them. More than 80% of the sample is held by the ten biggest clonotypes. These receptors have no known antigen. The sample was CFSE-low (dividing) CD8+ T cells sorted from an allogeneic mixed lymphocyte reaction. These receptors all come from a human donor in good health; the cells came from an allogeneic mixed lymphocyte reaction. Some clones in this sample may be carry-over from other donors' samples.

Sample share makes this clone medium-sized (0.01 to 0.1%). The chain uses TRBV4-2 and TRBJ1-5, with D uncertain. Germline-derived CDR1 and CDR2 are LGHNA and YNFKEQ. V was shortened by 5 bases and J by 7 bases, with 18 bases between the two germline ends. There are 15 residues in the CDR3. CDR3 loop: CASSLTTASYQPQHF. The CDR3, as DNA: TGTGCCAGCAGCTTGACTACAGCGAGTTACCAGCCCCAGCATTTT.

The V call is TRBV30, the J call TRBJ2-7; TRBD1 matches at 7 bases. Germline V gene data show CDR1 as GTSNPN and CDR2 as SVGIG (reference sequence). Unmatched junction bases numbered 1, after V lost 0 bases and J lost 2 bases. The CDR3 is 13 amino acids. The CDR3 coding sequence is TGTGCCTGGAGTGTAGGACAGGCCTACGAGCAGTACTTC. Translation gives CAWSVGQAYEQYF.

This clone occurred a few times. The chain combines TRBV30 with TRBJ1-5; TRBD1 agrees at 8 bases. CDR1 and CDR2 (germline): GTSNPN, SVGIG (reference sequence). The CDR3 sequence is 14 residues long. Unmatched junction bases numbered 2, after V lost 2 bases and J lost 2 bases. The CDR3 DNA sequence: TGTGCCTGGAGTTACAGGGGGGGCAATCAGCCCCAGCATTTT. As protein: CAWSYRGGNQPQHF.

This clone was counted between two and nine times. The chain joins TRBV7-9 to TRBJ2-7; maybe TRBD1 (7 bases). The ends were cut back, 3 bases at V and 3 bases at J, with 12 bases in the middle. The germline gives CDR1 SEHNR, CDR2 FQNEAQ (reference sequence). The CDR3 length is 14 residues. The CDR3 loop is CASSFGGGLYEQYF. In nucleotides, the CDR3 is TGTGCCAGCAGCTTTGGAGGGGGCCTCTACGAGCAGTACTTC.